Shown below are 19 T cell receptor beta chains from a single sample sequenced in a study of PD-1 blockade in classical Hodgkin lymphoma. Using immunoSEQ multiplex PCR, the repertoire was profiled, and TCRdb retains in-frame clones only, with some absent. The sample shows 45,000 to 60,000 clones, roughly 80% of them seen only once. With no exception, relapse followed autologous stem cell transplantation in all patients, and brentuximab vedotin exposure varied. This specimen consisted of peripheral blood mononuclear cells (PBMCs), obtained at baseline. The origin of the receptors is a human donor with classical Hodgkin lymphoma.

The CDR3 region is CASSAAAGYEQYV. In nucleotides, the CDR3 is TGTGCCAGCTCCGCCGCGGCTGGATACGAGCAGTACGTC. V usage is TRBV18 and J usage is TRBJ2-7; D is unresolved. Germline V gene sequence: CDR1 KGHSH, CDR2 LQKENI. The CDR3 contains 13 residues. The germline V and J ends were trimmed by 6 bases and 4 bases, with 13 bases remaining between them.

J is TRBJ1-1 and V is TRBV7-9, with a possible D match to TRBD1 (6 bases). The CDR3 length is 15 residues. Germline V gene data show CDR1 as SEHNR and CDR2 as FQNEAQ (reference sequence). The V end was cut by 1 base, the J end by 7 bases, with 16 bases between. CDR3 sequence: CASSLGGRGLGEAFF. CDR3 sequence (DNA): TGTGCCAGCAGCTTAGGAGGACGGGGGCTCGGTGAAGCTTTCTTT.

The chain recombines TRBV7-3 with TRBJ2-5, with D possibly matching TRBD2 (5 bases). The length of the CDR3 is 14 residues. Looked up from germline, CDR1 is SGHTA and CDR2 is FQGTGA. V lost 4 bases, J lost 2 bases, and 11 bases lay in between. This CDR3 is CASSSRDFQETQYF. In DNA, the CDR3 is TGTGCCAGCAGCTCCCGGGATTTTCAAGAGACCCAGTACTTC.

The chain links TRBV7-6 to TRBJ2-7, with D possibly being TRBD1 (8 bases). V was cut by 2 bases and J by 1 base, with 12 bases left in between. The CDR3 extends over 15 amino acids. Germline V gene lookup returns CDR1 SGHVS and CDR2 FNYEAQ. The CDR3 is CASSLRGDRSYEQYF. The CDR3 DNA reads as TGTGCCAGCAGCTTACGGGGGGACAGGTCCTACGAGCAGTACTTC.

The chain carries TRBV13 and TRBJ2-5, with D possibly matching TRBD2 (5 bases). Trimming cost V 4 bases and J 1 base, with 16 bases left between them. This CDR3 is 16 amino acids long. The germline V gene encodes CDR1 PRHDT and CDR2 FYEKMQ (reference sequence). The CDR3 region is CASSSRAAVIQETQYF. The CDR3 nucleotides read TGTGCCAGCAGCTCGAGGGCGGCAGTTATCCAAGAGACCCAGTACTTC.

CDR3 DNA: TGTGCCAGCAGCTTCCCTCTGACAGGGGAGGACACTGAAGCTTTCTTT. It specifies CASSFPLTGEDTEAFF. The V call is TRBV5-4, the J call TRBJ1-1; 8 bases align to TRBD1. This CDR3 has 16 residues. After removal of 2 bases from V and 3 bases from J, the junction contained 9 bases not matched to a gene. The germline V gene has CDR1 SGHNT and CDR2 YYREEE (reference sequence).

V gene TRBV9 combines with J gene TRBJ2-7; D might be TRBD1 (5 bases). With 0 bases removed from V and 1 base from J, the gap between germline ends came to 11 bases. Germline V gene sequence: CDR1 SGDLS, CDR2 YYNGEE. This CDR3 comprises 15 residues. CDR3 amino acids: CASSVGGRQSYEQYF. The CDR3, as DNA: TGTGCCAGCAGCGTAGGGGGCAGGCAATCCTACGAGCAGTACTTC. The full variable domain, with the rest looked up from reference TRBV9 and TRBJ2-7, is DSGVTQTPKHLITATGQRVTLRCSPRSGDLSVYWYQQSLDQGLQFLIQYYNGEERAKGNILERFSAQQFPDLHSELNLSSLELGDSALYFCASSVGGRQSYEQYFGPGTRLTVT.

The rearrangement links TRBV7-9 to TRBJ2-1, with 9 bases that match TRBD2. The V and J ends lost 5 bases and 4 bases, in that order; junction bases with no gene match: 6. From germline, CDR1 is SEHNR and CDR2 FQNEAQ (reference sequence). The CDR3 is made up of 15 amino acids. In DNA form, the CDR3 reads TGTGCCAGCAGCCTTAGCGGGAGTACTTACAATGAGCAGTTCTTC. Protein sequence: CASSLSGSTYNEQFF.

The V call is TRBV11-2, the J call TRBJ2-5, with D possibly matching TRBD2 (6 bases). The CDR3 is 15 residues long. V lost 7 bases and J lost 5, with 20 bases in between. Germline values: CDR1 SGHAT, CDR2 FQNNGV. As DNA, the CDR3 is TGTGCCAGCAAAGACCGACGGAGCGGAGGGGAGACCCAGTACTTC. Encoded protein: CASKDRRSGGETQYF.

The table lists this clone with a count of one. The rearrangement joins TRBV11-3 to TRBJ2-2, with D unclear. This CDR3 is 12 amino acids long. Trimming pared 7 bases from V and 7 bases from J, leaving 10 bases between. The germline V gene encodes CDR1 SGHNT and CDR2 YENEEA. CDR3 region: CASTYKGGELFF. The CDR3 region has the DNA TGTGCCAGCACCTACAAGGGCGGGGAGCTGTTTTTT.

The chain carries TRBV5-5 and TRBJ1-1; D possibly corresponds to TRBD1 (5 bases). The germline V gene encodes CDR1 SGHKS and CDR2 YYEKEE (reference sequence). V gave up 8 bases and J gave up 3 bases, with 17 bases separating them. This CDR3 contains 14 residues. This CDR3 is CASGQGPLDTEAFF. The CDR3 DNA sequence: TGTGCCAGTGGGCAGGGACCATTGGACACTGAAGCTTTCTTT.

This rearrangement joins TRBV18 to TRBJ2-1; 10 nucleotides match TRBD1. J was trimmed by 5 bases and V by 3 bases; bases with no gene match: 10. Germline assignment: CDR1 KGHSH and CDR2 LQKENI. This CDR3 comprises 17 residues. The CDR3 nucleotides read TGTGCCAGCTCACCTCCCGGGACAGGGGAGGAAAACAATGAGCAGTTCTTC. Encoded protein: CASSPPGTGEENNEQFF.

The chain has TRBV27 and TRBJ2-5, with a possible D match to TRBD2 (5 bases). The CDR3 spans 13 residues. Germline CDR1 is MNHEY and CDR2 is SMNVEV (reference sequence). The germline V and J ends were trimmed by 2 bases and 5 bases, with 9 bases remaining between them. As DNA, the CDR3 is TGTGCCAGCAGTTTAAGACTAATGGAGACCCAGTACTTC. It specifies CASSLRLMETQYF.

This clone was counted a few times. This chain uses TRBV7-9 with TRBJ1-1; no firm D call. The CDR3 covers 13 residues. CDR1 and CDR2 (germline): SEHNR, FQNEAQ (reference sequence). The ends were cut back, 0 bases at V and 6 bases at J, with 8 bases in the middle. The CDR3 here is CASSLAVRSEAFF. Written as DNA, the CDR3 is TGTGCCAGCAGCTTAGCGGTCCGGTCTGAAGCTTTCTTT. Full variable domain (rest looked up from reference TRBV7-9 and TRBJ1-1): DTGVSQNPRHKITKRGQNVTFRCDPISEHNRLYWYRQTLGQGPEFLTYFQNEAQLEKSRLLSDRFSAERPKGSFSTLEIQRTEQGDSAMYLCASSLAVRSEAFFGQGTRLTVV.

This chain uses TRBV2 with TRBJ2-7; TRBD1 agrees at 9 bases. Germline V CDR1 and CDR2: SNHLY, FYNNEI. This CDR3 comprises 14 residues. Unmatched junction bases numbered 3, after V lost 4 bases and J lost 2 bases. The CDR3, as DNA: TGTGCCAGCAGTGTCGGGGACAGGGCCTACGAGCAGTACTTC. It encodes CASSVGDRAYEQYF.

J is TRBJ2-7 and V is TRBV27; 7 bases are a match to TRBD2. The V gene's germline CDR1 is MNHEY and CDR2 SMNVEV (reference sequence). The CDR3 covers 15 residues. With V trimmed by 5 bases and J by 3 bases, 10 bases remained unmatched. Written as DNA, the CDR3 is TGTGCCAGCAGTCTACCTGCGGGAGCCAACTACGAGCAGTACGTC. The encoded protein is CASSLPAGANYEQYV.

Here the CDR3 reads CASSLRDAPQFF. The CDR3 DNA reads TGTGCCAGCAGCTTGCGAGATGCACCTCAGTTCTTC. V and J are TRBV5-4 and TRBJ2-1; D gene unclear. Germline V CDR1 and CDR2: SGHNT, YYREEE (reference sequence). V lost 1 base and J lost 13, with 12 bases in between. The CDR3 has 12 residues.

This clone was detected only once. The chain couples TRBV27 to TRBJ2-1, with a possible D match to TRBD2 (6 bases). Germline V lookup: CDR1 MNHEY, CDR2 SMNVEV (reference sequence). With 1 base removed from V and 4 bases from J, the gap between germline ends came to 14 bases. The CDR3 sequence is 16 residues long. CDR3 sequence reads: CASSLLSGPGYNEQFF. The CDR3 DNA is TGTGCCAGCAGTTTATTAAGCGGGCCCGGGTACAATGAGCAGTTCTTC.

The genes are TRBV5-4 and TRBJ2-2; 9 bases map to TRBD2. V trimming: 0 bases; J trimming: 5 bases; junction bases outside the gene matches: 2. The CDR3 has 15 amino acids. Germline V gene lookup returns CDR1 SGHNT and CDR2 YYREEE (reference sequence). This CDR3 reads CASSLGLAGTGELFF. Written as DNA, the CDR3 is TGTGCCAGCAGCTTGGGGCTAGCGGGGACCGGGGAGCTGTTTTTT.